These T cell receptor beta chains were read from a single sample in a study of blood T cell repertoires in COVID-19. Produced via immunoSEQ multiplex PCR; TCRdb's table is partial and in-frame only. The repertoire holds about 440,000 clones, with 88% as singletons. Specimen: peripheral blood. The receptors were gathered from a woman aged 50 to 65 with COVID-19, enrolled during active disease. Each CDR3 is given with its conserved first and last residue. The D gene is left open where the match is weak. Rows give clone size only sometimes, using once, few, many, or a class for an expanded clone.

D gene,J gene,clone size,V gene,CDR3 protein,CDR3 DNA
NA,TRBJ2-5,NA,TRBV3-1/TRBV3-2,CASSQGPGAQETQYF,TGTGCCAGCAGCCAAGGGCCAGGGGCCCAAGAGACCCAGTACTTC
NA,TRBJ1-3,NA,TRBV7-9,CASSLGPVTSGNTIYF,TGTGCCAGCAGCTTGGGGCCCGTGACCTCTGGAAACACCATATATTTT
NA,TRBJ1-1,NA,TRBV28,CASSLQGLWTEAFF,TGTGCCAGCAGTTTGCAGGGTCTATGGACTGAAGCTTTCTTT
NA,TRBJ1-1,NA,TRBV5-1,CASRKGQSDTEAFF,TGCGCCAGCAGGAAAGGACAGAGCGACACTGAAGCTTTCTTT
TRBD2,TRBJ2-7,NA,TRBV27,CASSHSGDSYEQYF,TGTGCCAGCAGTCATAGCGGGGACTCCTACGAGCAGTACTTC
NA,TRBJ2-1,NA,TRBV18,CASSRGAPQLGNEQFF,TGTGCCAGCTCACGCGGAGCTCCACAATTGGGCAATGAGCAGTTCTTC
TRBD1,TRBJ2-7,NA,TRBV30,CASRDRGYEQYF,TGTGCCTCCCGGGACAGGGGTTACGAGCAGTACTTC
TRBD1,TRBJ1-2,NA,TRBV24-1,CATSDSQGVPNYGYTF,TGTGCCACCAGTGATTCACAGGGGGTACCTAACTATGGCTACACCTTC
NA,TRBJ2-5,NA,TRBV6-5,CASAMQETQYF,TGTGCCAGCGCTATGCAAGAGACCCAGTACTTC
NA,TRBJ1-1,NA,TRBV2,CAVKRDTINTEAFF,TGTGCCGTCAAAAGGGACACTATCAACACTGAAGCTTTCTTT
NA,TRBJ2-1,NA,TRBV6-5,CASSYESSYNEQFF,TGTGCCAGCAGTTACGAGAGCTCCTACAATGAGCAGTTCTTC
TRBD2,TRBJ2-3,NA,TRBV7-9,CASKRRGGDPDTQYF,TGTGCCAGCAAGCGGCGGGGGGGAGATCCAGATACGCAGTATTTT
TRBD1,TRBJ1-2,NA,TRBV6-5,CASNHRGGYTF,TGTGCCAGCAACCACAGGGGCGGCTACACCTTC
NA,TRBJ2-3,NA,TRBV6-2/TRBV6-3,CASSYTTSGDTQYF,TGTGCCAGCAGTTACACTACCTCCGGGGATACGCAGTATTTT
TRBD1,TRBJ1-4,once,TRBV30,CAWSVGGTGSPKLFF,TGTGCCTGGAGTGTTGGGGGGACAGGTTCTCCAAAACTGTTTTTT
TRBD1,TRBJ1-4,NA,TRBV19,CASTEVKLDRMGGKLFF,TGTGCCAGTACCGAAGTGAAACTGGACAGGATGGGTGGAAAACTGTTTTTT
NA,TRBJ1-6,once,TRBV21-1,CASSKVQGDNSPLHF,TGTGCCAGCAGCAAAGTTCAGGGGGATAATTCACCCCTCCACTTT
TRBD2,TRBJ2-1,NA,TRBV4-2,CASSQFRLGRAYNEQFF,TGTGCCAGCAGCCAATTTCGCCTGGGGAGGGCCTACAATGAGCAGTTCTTC
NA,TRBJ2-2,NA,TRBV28,CASSLFKFRGFRNTGELFF,TGTGCCAGCAGTTTATTTAAGTTTAGGGGGTTTAGGAACACCGGGGAGCTGTTTTTT
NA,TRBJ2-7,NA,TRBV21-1,CASSFTASYYEQYF,TGTGCCAGCAGCTTCACAGCCAGCTACTACGAGCAGTACTTC
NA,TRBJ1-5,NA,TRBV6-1,CASSEGRYQPQHF,TGTGCCAGCAGTGAGGGCAGATATCAGCCCCAGCATTTT
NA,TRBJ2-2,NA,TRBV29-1,CSVRPGNTGELFF,TGCAGCGTCCGACCAGGGAACACCGGGGAGCTGTTTTTT
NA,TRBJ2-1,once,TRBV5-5,CASIPPGQVINNEQFF,TGTGCCAGCATACCACCGGGACAAGTTATTAACAATGAGCAGTTCTTC
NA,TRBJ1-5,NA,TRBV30,CAWSARGGNQPQHF,TGTGCCTGGAGTGCCAGGGGAGGCAATCAGCCCCAGCATTTT
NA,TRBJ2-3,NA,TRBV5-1,CASSLGSVADTQYF,TGCGCCAGCAGCTTAGGTAGCGTCGCAGATACGCAGTATTTT
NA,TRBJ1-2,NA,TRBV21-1,CASSKRQGANYGYTF,TGTGCCAGCAGCAAGAGACAGGGGGCTAACTATGGCTACACCTTC
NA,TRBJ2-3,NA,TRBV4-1,CASSQDGLAGSKDTQYF,TGCGCCAGCAGCCAAGATGGCCTGGCGGGGTCGAAGGATACGCAGTATTTT
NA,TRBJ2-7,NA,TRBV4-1,CASSPFTSEREQYF,TGCGCCAGCAGCCCGTTTACGAGCGAGCGCGAGCAGTACTTC
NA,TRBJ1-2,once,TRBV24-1,CATSDFGAGYTF,TGTGCCACCAGTGATTTCGGTGCTGGCTACACCTTC
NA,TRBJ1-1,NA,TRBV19,CASSKGQLNTEAFF,TGTGCCAGTAGTAAGGGGCAGCTGAACACTGAAGCTTTCTTT
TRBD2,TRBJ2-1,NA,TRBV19,CASSPLAGGINEQFF,TGTGCCAGTAGTCCCTTAGCGGGGGGCATCAATGAGCAGTTCTTC
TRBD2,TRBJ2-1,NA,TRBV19,CASSIAGGGLYNEQFF,TGTGCCAGTAGTATAGCCGGCGGGGGGCTCTACAATGAGCAGTTCTTC
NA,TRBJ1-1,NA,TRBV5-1,CASSDRRAEAFF,TGCGCCAGCAGCGACCGGAGGGCTGAAGCTTTCTTT
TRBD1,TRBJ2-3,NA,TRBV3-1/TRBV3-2,CASSQGRGSTGTDTQYF,TGTGCCAGCAGCCAAGGCAGGGGGTCCACCGGCACAGATACGCAGTATTTT
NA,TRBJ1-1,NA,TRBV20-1,CSASNLNTEAFF,TGCAGTGCTAGTAATTTAAACACTGAAGCTTTCTTT
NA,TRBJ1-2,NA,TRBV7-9,CASSFGGLLYGYTF,TGTGCCAGCAGCTTCGGGGGTTTGCTCTATGGCTACACCTTC
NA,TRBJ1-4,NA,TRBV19,CASRLNAANEKLFF,TGTGCCAGTCGACTAAACGCAGCTAATGAAAAACTGTTTTTT
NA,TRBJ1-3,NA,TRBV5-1,CASSLEGGEPGNTIYF,TGCGCCAGCAGCTTGGAGGGCGGGGAACCTGGAAACACCATATATTTT
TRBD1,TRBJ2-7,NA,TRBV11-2,CASSYRGDGSYEQYF,TGTGCCAGCAGCTACAGGGGGGATGGCTCCTACGAGCAGTACTTC
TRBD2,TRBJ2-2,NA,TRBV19,CASSPLESGGLNTGELFF,TGTGCCAGTAGTCCATTGGAAAGCGGGGGCCTCAACACCGGGGAGCTGTTTTTT